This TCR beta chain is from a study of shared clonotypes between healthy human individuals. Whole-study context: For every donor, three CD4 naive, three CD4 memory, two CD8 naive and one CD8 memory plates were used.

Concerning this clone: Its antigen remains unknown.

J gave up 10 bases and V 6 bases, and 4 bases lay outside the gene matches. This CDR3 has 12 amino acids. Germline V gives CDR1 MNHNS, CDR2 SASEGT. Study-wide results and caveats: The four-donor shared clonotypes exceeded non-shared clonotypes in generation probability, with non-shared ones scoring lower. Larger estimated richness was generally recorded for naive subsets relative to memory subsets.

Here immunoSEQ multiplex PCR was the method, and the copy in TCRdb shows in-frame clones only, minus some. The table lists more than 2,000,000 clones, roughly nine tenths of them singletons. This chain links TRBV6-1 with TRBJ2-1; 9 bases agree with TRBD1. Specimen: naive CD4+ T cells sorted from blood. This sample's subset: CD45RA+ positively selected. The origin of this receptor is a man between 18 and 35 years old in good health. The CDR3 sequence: CASSRQGGEQFF. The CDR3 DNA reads TGTGCCAGCAGCCGACAGGGGGGGGAGCAGTTCTTC.